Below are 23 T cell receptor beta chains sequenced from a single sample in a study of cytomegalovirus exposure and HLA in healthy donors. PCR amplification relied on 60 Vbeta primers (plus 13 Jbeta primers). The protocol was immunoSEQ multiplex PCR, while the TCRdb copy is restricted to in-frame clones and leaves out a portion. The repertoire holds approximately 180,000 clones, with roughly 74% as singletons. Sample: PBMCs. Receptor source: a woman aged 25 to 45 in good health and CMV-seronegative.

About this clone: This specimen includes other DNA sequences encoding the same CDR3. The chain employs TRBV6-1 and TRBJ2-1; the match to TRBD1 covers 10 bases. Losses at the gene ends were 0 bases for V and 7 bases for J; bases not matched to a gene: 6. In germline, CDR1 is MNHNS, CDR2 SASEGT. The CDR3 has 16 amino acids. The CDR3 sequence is CASSEAGTGVRNEQFF. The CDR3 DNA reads TGTGCCAGCAGTGAAGCCGGGACAGGGGTAAGGAATGAGCAGTTCTTC.

The CDR3 DNA follows: TGTGCCAGCAGTGAAGCTGAGGACAGGCGGAACACTGAAGCTTTCTTT. It translates to CASSEAEDRRNTEAFF. This chain joins TRBV6-1 and TRBJ1-1; 7 bases are shared with TRBD1. This CDR3 is built from 16 residues. With 0 bases clipped from V and 1 base from J, the junction kept 5 bases outside the gene matches. CDR1 is MNHNS, CDR2 SASEGT, per germline.

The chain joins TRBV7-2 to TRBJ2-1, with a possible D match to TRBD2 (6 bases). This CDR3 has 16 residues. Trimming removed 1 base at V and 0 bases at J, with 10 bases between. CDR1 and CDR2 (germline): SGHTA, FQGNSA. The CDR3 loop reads CASSLVSGASYNEQFF. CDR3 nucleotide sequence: TGTGCCAGCAGCTTAGTTAGCGGAGCCTCCTACAATGAGCAGTTCTTC.

The CDR3 loop reads CASSPTGTYNEQFF. The DNA of the CDR3 is TGTGCCAGTAGTCCGACAGGGACATACAATGAGCAGTTCTTC. V is TRBV19 and J is TRBJ2-1; TRBD1 matches at 7 bases. The CDR3 contains 14 residues. J lost 4 bases, V lost 5 bases, and 5 bases had no gene match. Germline values: CDR1 LNHDA, CDR2 SQIVND (reference sequence).

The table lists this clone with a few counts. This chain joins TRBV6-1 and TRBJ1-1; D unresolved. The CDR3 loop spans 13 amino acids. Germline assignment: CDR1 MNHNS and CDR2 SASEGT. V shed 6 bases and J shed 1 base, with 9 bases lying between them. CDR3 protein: CASSSQENTEAFF. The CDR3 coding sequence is TGTGCCAGCAGCAGTCAGGAGAACACTGAAGCTTTCTTT.

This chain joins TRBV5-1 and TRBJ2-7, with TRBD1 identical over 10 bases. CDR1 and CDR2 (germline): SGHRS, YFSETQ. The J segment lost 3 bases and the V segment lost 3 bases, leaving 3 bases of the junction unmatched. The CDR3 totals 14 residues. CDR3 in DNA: TGCGCCAGCAGCTCACGGGACAGGGGCTACGAGCAGTACTTC. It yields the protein CASSSRDRGYEQYF.

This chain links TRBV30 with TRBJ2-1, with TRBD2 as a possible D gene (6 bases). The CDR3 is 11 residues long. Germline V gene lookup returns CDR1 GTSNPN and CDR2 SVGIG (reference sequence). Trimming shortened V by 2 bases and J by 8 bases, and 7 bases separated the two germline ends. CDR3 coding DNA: TGTGCCTGGAGTCCTAGCGATGAGCAGTTCTTC. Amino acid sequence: CAWSPSDEQFF.

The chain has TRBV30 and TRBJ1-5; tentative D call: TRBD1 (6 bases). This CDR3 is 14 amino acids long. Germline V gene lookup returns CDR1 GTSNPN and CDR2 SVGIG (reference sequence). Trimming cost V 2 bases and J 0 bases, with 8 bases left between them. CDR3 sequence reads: CAWSTGNSNQPQHF. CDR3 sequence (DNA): TGTGCCTGGAGTACAGGGAATAGCAATCAGCCCCAGCATTTT. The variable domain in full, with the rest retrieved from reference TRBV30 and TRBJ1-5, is SQTIHQWPATLVQPVGSPLSLECTVEGTSNPNLYWYRQAAGRGLQLLFYSVGIGQISSEVPQNLSASRPQDRQFILSSKKLLLSDSGFYLCAWSTGNSNQPQHFGDGTRLSIL.

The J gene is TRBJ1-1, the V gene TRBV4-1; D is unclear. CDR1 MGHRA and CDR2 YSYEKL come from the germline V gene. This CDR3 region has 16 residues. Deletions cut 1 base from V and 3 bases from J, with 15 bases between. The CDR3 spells CASSQVGGRSHTEAFF. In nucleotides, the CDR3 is TGCGCCAGCAGCCAAGTGGGAGGGCGGTCTCACACTGAAGCTTTCTTT.

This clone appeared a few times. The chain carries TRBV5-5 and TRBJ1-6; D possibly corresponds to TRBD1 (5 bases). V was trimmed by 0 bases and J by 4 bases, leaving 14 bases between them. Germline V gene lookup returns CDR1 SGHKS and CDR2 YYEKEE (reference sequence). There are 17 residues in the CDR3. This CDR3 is CASSLVGSGTYNSPLHF. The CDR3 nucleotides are TGTGCCAGCAGCTTGGTGGGGTCAGGGACTTATAATTCACCCCTCCACTTT.

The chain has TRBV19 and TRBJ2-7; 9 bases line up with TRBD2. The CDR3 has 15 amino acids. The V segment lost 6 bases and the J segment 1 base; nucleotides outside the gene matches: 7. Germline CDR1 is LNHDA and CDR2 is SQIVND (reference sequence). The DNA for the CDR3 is TGTGCCAGTAGATCCGGGACTAGCCGATCCTACGAGCAGTACTTC. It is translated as CASRSGTSRSYEQYF.

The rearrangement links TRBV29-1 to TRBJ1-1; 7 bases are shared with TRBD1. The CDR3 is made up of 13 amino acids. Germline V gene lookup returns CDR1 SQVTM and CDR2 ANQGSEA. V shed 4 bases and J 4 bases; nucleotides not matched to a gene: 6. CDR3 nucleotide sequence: TGCAGCGTTGGCCCTACAGGGGCCACTGAAGCTTTCTTT. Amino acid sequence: CSVGPTGATEAFF. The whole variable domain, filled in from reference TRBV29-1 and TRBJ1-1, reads SAVISQKPSRDICQRGTSLTIQCQVDSQVTMMFWYRQQPGQSLTLIATANQGSEATYESGFVIDKFPISRPNLTFSTLTVSNMSPEDSSIYLCSVGPTGATEAFFGQGTRLTVV.

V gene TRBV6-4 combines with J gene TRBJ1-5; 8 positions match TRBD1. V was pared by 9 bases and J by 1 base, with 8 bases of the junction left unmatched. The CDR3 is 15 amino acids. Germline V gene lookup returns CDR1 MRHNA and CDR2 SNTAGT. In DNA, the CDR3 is TGTGCCAGTTGGACAGGGCGGTTGAGCAATCAGCCCCAGCATTTT. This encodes CASWTGRLSNQPQHF.

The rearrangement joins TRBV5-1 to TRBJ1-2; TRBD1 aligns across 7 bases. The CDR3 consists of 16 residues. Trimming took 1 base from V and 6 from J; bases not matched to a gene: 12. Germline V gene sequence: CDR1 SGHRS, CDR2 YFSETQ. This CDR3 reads CASSLSFDRVNDGYTF. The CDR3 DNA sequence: TGCGCCAGCAGCTTGAGCTTCGACAGGGTGAACGATGGCTACACCTTC.

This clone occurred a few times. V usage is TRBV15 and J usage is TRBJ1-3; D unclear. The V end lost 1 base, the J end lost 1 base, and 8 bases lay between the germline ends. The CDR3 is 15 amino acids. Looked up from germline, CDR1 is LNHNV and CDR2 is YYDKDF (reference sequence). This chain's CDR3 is CATSRVVTSGNTIYF. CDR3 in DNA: TGTGCCACCAGCAGAGTAGTAACTTCTGGAAACACCATATATTTT.

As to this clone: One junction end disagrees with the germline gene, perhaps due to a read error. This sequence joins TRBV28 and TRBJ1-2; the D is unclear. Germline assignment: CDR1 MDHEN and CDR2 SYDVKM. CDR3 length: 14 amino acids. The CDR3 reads CASTLRTANYGYTF. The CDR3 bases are TGTGCCAGCACTTTAAGAACAGCTAACTATGGCTACACCTTC.

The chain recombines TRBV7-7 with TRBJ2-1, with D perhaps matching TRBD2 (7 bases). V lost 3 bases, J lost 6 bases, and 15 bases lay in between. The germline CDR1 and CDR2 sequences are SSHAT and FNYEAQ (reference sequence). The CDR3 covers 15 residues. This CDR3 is CASSFRRGAPNEQFF. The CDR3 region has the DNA TGTGCCAGCAGCTTTCGCCGGGGGGCCCCCAATGAGCAGTTCTTC. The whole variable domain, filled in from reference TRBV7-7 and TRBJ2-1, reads GAGVSQSPRYKVTKRGQDVTLRCDPISSHATLYWYQQALGQGPEFLTYFNYEAQPDKSGLPSDRFSAERPEGSISTLTIQRTEQRDSAMYRCASSFRRGAPNEQFFGPGTRLTVL.

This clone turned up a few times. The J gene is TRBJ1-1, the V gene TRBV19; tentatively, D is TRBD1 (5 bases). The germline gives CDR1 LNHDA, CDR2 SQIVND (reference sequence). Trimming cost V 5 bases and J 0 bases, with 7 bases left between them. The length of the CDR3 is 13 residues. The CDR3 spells CASSGALNTEAFF. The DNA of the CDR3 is TGTGCCAGTAGTGGGGCTTTGAACACTGAAGCTTTCTTT.

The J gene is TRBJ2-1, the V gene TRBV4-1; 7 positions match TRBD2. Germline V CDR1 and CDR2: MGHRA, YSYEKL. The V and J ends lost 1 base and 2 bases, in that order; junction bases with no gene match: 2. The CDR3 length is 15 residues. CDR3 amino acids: CASSQVAGAYNEQFF. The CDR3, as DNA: TGCGCCAGCAGCCAAGTGGCGGGGGCCTACAATGAGCAGTTCTTC.

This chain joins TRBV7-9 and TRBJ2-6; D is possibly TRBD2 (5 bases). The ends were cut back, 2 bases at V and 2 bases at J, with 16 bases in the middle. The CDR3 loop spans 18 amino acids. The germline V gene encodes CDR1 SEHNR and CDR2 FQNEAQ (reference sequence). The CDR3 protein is CASSLMDWGTPGANVLTF. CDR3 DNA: TGTGCCAGCAGCTTAATGGACTGGGGTACCCCTGGGGCCAACGTCCTGACTTTC.

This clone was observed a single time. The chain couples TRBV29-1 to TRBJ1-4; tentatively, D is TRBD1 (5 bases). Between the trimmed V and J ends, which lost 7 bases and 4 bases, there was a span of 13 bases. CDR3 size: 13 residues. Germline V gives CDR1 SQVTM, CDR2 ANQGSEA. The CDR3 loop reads CSATGLNNEKLFF. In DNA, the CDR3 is TGCAGCGCCACGGGACTGAATAATGAAAAACTGTTTTTT. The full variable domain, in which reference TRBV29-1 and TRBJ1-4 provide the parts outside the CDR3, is SAVISQKPSRDICQRGTSLTIQCQVDSQVTMMFWYRQQPGQSLTLIATANQGSEATYESGFVIDKFPISRPNLTFSTLTVSNMSPEDSSIYLCSATGLNNEKLFFGSGTQLSVL.

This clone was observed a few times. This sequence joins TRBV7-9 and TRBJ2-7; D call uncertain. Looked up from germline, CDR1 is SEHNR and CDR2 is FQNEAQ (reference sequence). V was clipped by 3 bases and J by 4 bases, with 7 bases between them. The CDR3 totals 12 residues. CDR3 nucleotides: TGTGCCAGCAGCTTGTCTTTTTACGAGCAGTACTTC. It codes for CASSLSFYEQYF.

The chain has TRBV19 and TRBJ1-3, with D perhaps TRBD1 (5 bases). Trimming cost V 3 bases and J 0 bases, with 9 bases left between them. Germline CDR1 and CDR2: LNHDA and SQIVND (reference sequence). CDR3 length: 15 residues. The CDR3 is CASSMTAHSGNTIYF. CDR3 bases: TGTGCCAGTAGTATGACAGCTCACTCTGGAAACACCATATATTTT. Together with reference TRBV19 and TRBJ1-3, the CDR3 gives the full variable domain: DGGITQSPKYLFRKEGQNVTLSCEQNLNHDAMYWYRQDPGQGLRLIYYSQIVNDFQKGDIAEGYSVSREKKESFPLTVTSAQKNPTAFYLCASSMTAHSGNTIYFGEGSWLTVV.